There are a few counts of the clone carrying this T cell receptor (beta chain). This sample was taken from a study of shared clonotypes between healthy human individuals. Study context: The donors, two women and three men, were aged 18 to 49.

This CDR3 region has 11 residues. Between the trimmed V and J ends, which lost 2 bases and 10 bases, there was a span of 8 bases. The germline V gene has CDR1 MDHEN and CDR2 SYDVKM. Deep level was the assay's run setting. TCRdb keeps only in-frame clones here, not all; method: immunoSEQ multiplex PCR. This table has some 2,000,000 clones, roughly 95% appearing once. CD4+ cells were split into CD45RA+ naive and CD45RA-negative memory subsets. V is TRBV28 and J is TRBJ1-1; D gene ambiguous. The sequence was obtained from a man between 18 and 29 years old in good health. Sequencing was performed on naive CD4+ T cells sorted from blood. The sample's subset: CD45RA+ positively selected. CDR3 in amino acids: CASSLTHGAFF. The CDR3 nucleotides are TGTGCCAGCAGTTTAACCCATGGAGCTTTCTTT.